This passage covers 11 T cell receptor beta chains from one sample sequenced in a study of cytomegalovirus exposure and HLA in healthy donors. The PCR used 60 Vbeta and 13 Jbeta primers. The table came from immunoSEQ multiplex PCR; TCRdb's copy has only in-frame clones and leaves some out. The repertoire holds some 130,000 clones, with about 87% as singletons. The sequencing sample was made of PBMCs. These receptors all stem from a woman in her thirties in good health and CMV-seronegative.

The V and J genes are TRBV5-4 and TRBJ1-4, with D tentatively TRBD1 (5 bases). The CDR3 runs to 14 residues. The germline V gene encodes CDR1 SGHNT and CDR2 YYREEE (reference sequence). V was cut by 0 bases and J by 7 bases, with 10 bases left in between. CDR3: CASSLEQGGEKLFF. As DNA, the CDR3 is TGTGCCAGCAGCTTGGAGCAGGGAGGTGAAAAACTGTTTTTT.

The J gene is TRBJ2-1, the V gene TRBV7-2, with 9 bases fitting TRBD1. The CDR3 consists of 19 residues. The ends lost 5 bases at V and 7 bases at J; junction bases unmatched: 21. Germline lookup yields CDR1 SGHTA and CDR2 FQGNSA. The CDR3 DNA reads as TGTGCCAGCAGCCAAAGACAGGGGGTCAGTTTTCCCTTGAGGAATGAGCAGTTCTTC. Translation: CASSQRQGVSFPLRNEQFF.

The CDR3 loop is CASSNQGQGRAGELFF. In nucleotides, the CDR3 is TGTGCCAGCAGTAATCAGGGACAGGGTCGGGCCGGGGAGCTGTTTTTT. The V and J genes are TRBV28 and TRBJ2-2; 9 bases agree with TRBD1. The CDR3 runs to 16 residues. J was trimmed by 6 bases and V by 5 bases; bases with no gene match: 10. Germline V gene sequence: CDR1 MDHEN, CDR2 SYDVKM.

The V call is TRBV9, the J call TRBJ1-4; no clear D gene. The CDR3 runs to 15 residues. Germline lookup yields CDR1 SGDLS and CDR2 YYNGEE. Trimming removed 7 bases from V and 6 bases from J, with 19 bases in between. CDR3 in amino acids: CASGTAPEHDEKLFF. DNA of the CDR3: TGTGCCAGCGGTACAGCCCCTGAGCATGATGAAAAACTGTTTTTT.

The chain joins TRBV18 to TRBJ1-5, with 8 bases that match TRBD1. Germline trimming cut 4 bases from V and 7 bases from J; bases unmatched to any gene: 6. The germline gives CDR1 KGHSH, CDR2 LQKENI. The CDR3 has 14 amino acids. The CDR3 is CASSQGQGGQPQHF. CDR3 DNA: TGTGCCAGCTCACAAGGACAGGGTGGGCAGCCCCAGCATTTT.

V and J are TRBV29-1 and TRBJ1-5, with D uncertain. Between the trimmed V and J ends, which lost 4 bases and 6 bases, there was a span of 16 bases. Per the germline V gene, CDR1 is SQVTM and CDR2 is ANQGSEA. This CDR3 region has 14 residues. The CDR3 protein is CSVGEGLVGQPQHF. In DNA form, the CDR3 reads TGCAGCGTTGGGGAGGGCCTAGTAGGTCAGCCCCAGCATTTT.

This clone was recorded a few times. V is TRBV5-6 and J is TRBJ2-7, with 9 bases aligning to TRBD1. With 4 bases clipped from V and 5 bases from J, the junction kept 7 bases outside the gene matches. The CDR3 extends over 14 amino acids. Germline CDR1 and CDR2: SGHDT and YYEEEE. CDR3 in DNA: TGTGCCAGCAGCATCGGGACAGGGTCGCACGAGCAGTACTTC. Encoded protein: CASSIGTGSHEQYF.

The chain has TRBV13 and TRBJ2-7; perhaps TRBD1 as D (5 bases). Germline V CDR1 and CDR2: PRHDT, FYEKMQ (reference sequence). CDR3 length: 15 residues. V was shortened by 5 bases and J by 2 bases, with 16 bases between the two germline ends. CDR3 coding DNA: TGTGCCAGCAGCCTTCAGACCAGGGTAGCCTACGAGCAGTACTTC. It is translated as CASSLQTRVAYEQYF.

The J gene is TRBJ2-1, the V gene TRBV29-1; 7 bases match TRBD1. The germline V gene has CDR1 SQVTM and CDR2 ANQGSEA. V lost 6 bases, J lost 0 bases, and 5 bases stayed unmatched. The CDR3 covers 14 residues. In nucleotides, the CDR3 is TGCAGCGTCCGAGACAGGGACTCCTACAATGAGCAGTTCTTC. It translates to CSVRDRDSYNEQFF.

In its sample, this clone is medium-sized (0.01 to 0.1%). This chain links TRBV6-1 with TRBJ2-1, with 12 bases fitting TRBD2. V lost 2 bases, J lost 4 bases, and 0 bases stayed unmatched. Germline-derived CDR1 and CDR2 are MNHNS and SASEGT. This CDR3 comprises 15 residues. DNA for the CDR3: TGTGCCAGCAGTGAACTAGCGGGAGGGTACAATGAGCAGTTCTTC. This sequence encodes CASSELAGGYNEQFF.

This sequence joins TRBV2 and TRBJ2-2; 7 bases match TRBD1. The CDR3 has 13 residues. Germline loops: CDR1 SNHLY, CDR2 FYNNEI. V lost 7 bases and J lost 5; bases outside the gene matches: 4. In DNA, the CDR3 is TGTGCCAGCACCAGGGGGTGGACCGGGGAGCTGTTTTTT. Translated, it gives CASTRGWTGELFF.